Each of the 8 T cell receptor beta chains below was sequenced from the same sample in a study of regulatory T cells in long-lasting Graves disease. Arm-PCR with iRepertoire HTBI primers amplified the CDR3 regions for these TCR beta libraries. Each CDR3 protein gets one entry after TCRdb re-called the multiplex PCR reads with MiXCR. The sample comprises around 400,000 distinct CDR3 sequences, around a quarter of which are singletons, and about 26% rests with the top ten. The time point denotes: persistent/refractory GD, antithyroid drugs over 5 years with positive TRAb. The TCR library used RNA extracted from PBMCs. The starting material was peripheral blood mononuclear cells (PBMCs), obtained when the disease was refractory, from a patient treated with antithyroid drugs. The source of these receptors is a female donor with Graves disease.

The table lists this clonotype with a few counts. The chain carries TRBV19 and TRBJ2-4, with 7 positions matching TRBD1. The CDR3 totals 15 residues. Per germline, CDR1 LNHDA and CDR2 SQIVND (reference sequence). V trimming: 3 bases; J trimming: 9 bases; junction bases outside the gene matches: 11. The CDR3 sequence is CASSIGDRPVGIQYF. CDR3 nucleotide sequence: TGTGCCAGTAGTATCGGGGACAGACCTGTTGGCATTCAGTACTTC.

The chain joins TRBV20-1 to TRBJ2-1, with D possibly TRBD1 on 5 matching bases. This CDR3 has 14 residues. The V gene lost 2 bases and the J gene lost 6 bases, with 14 bases spanning the gap. CDR1 and CDR2 (germline): DFQATT, SNEGSKA (reference sequence). CDR3 region: CSARRQPAVNEQFF. Here the CDR3 DNA reads TGCAGTGCTAGAAGACAGCCAGCAGTCAATGAGCAGTTCTTC.

The count of this clonotype is one. V is TRBV11-2 and J is TRBJ2-7; D possibly uses TRBD1 or TRBD2 (5 bases each). Trimming removed 5 bases from V and 4 bases from J, with 18 bases in between. CDR1 and CDR2 (germline): SGHAT, FQNNGV. The CDR3 length is 15 residues. The CDR3 region is CASSKTGTSGYEQYF. In nucleotides, the CDR3 is TGTGCCAGCAGCAAGACCGGGACGTCCGGATACGAGCAGTACTTC.

The sample holds a few counts of this clonotype. This rearrangement joins TRBV3-2 to TRBJ2-7; the D segment call TRBD2 is taken from the table without a DNA check. TRBV3-2 is a pseudogene. The CDR3 contains 18 residues. The CDR3 region is CASSQECHASASPYEQYF. The DNA for the CDR3 is TGTGCCAGCAGCCAAGAATGCCACGCTAGCGCAAGTCCCTACGAGCAGTACTTC.

V usage is TRBV10-3 and J usage is TRBJ2-5, with TRBD2 matching 9 bases. CDR1 and CDR2 from the germline V gene are ENHRY and SYGVKD. Losses at the gene ends were 9 bases for V and 4 bases for J; bases not matched to a gene: 3. The CDR3 extends over 12 amino acids. The CDR3 DNA reads TGTGCCATTAGCGGGAGCGCAGAGACCCAGTACTTC. Its protein is CAISGSAETQYF.

The rearrangement uses TRBV7-9 and TRBJ2-7; 7 bases line up with TRBD2. From germline, CDR1 is SEHNR and CDR2 FQNEAQ (reference sequence). CDR3 length: 16 residues. Losses at the gene ends were 6 bases for V and 0 bases for J; bases not matched to a gene: 11. In DNA, the CDR3 is TGTGCCAGCAGTCAAAACCCGCGGGGGAGCTCCTACGAGCAGTACTTC. This translates into CASSQNPRGSSYEQYF.

In its sample, this clonotype was seen a few times. This chain uses TRBV28 with TRBJ2-7; 8 nucleotides align to TRBD2. Germline trimming cut 7 bases from V and 4 bases from J; bases unmatched to any gene: 9. Germline assignment: CDR1 MDHEN and CDR2 SYDVKM. The CDR3 spans 14 residues. As DNA, the CDR3 is TGTGCCAGCACATTCGCGGGAGGTGGGTACGAGCAGTACTTC. As protein: CASTFAGGGYEQYF.

The V gene is TRBV4-3, the J gene TRBJ2-1, with D hard to call. The CDR3 is 16 amino acids. Per germline, CDR1 LGHNA and CDR2 YSLEER. Trimming took 1 base from V and 7 from J, leaving 17 bases between them. CDR3 residues: CASSQGVTTLGNEQFF. Written as DNA, the CDR3 is TGCGCCAGCAGCCAAGGGGTAACTACCCTCGGTAATGAGCAGTTCTTC.